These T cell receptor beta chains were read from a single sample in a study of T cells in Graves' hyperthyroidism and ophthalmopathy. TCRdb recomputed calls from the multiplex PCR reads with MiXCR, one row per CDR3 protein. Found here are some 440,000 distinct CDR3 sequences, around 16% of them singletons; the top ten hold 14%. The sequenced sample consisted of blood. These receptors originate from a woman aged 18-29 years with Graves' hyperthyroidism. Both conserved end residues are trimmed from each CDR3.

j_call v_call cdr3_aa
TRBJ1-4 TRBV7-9 ASSSGQNFVGNEKLF
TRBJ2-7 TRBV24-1 ATSDSSNTYEQY
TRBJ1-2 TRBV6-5 ASSYAWDRVYGYT
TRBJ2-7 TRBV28 ASSPRDLRGEQY
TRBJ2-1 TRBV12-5 ASGTTYNEQF
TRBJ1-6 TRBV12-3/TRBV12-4 ASSLVGDGLVNSPLH
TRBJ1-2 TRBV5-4 ASSLRDNYGYT
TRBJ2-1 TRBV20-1 SASPRLVSYSEQF
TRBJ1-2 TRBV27 ASSPHEPKGAGYT
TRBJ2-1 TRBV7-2 ASSSRGEQF
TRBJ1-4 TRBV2 ASRLETGFNEELF
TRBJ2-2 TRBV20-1 SASGLTNTGELF
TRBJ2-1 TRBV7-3 ASSLTAGGYSYNEQF
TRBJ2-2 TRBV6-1 ASSLSGSATGELF
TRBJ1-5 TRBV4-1 ASSPGHPRYRPQH
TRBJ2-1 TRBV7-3 ASSLWSAGGPNEQF
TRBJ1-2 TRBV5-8 ASSLRNTGYGYT
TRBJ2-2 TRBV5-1 ASGGTNTGELF
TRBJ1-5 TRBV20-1 GNRDGSPYSNQPQH
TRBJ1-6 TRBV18 ATRSGQGLRSPLH
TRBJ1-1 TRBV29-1 SVPPGQGVRGTEAF
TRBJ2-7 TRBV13 ASSSRTLADYEQY
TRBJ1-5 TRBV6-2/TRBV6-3 ASSYSTRGNQPQH
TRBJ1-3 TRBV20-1 SALNRARSGNTIY
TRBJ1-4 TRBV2 ASSEVTREKLF
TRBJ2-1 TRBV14 ASSQVRGYEQF
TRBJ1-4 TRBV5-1 ASSPRTADNEKLF
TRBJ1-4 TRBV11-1 ASSSSGTGHEKLF
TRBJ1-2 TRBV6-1 ASRPRGGFYGYT
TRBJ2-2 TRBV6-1 ASSSSLAGELF
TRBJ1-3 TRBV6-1 TSSEQGVAGNTIY
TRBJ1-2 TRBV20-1 SARAGRGRGNYDYT
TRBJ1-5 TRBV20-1 SARARTASNQPQH
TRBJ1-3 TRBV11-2 ASSSVKGAYGNTIY
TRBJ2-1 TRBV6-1 ASRLLAGTYNEQF
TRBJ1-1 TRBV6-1 ASSSGASGNTEAF
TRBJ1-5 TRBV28 ASSRINQPQH
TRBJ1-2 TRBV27 ASSPGTGYNGYT
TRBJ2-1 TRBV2 ATRAGQGDYNEQF
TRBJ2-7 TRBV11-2 ASSLERTGVSEQY
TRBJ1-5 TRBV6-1 ASSVSVSGQPQH
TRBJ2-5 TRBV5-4 ASSLAGQLQETQY
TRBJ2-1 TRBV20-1 SARNGLVGYNEQF